The rows below give T cell receptor beta chains drawn from one sample of a study of T cell responses to AZD1222 COVID-19 vaccine. The table came from immunoSEQ multiplex PCR; TCRdb's copy has only in-frame clones and leaves some out. The table has about 140,000 clones, 92% seen once. This specimen consisted of peripheral blood, obtained on day 0 of AZD1222 vaccination. These receptors were taken from an adult in good health. Each CDR3 is given with its conserved first and last residue. A D gene is named only where the DNA matches it firmly. Clone size is not always given. Where it is, it says once, few, many or a class for expanded clones.

v_gene	d_gene	len	j_gene	abundance	CDR3aa	CDR3nt
TRBV6-2/TRBV6-3	-	17	TRBJ2-7	-	CASSQPGLTSEFYEQYF	TGTGCCAGCAGCCAACCGGGACTCACTAGTGAGTTTTACGAGCAGTACTTC
TRBV29-1	-	12	TRBJ2-2	-	CSVIQGTGELFF	TGCAGCGTTATACAGGGCACCGGGGAGCTGTTTTTT
TRBV10-2	-	13	TRBJ2-3	-	CASSPTRLDTQYF	TGCGCCAGCAGCCCGACTAGGTTAGATACGCAGTATTTT
TRBV7-9	-	15	TRBJ1-3	-	CASSLMGIAGNTIYF	TGTGCCAGCAGCTTAATGGGGATTGCTGGAAACACCATATATTTT
TRBV19	TRBD2	14	TRBJ2-4	-	CASTIPGGSNIQYF	TGTGCCAGTACCATCCCCGGGGGGTCGAACATTCAGTACTTC
TRBV6-5	-	14	TRBJ2-7	-	CASRTGENGYEQYF	TGTGCCAGCCGAACGGGGGAGAACGGCTACGAGCAGTACTTC
TRBV12-3/TRBV12-4	-	12	TRBJ1-1	-	CASSFPGTEAFF	TGTGCCAGCAGTTTCCCGGGCACTGAAGCTTTCTTT
TRBV15	TRBD2	17	TRBJ2-1	once	CATSRDPASGAYNEQFF	TGTGCCACCAGCAGAGATCCAGCTAGCGGGGCCTACAATGAGCAGTTCTTC
TRBV19	-	17	TRBJ1-3	-	CASSIYRTRPSGNTIYF	TGTGCCAGTAGTATCTACAGGACCAGACCGAGTGGAAACACCATATATTTT
TRBV15	TRBD2	15	TRBJ2-2	-	CATSGRSGVIGELFF	TGTGCCACCAGCGGGAGAAGCGGGGTAATCGGGGAGCTGTTTTTT
TRBV19	-	14	TRBJ2-1	-	CASRARGSYNEQFF	TGTGCCAGTAGAGCTCGCGGCTCCTACAATGAGCAGTTCTTC
TRBV5-6	TRBD1	16	TRBJ2-1	-	CASSFVRDRGLNEQFF	TGTGCCAGCAGCTTTGTACGGGACAGGGGGCTAAATGAGCAGTTCTTC
TRBV10-3	-	12	TRBJ2-7	few	CAIGRTGYEQYF	TGTGCCATCGGGAGAACAGGGTACGAGCAGTACTTC
TRBV28	TRBD2	16	TRBJ2-3	-	CASSTGTSGYTDTQYF	TGTGCCAGCAGTACCGGGACTAGCGGATACACAGATACGCAGTATTTT
TRBV10-3	TRBD1	14	TRBJ1-5	once	CAIRGQGVNQPQHF	TGTGCCATCAGAGGACAGGGGGTCAATCAGCCCCAGCATTTT
TRBV6-5	-	14	TRBJ1-5	-	CATRTDWSNQPQHF	TGTGCCACCCGGACGGATTGGAGCAATCAGCCCCAGCATTTT
TRBV10-3	TRBD2	14	TRBJ2-1	few	CASLAAGAYNEQFF	TGTGCCAGCCTAGCGGCGGGTGCCTACAATGAGCAGTTCTTC
TRBV12-3/TRBV12-4	-	13	TRBJ2-7	-	CASSFDGSYEQYF	TGTGCCAGCAGTTTTGACGGGAGCTACGAGCAGTACTTC
TRBV6-5	-	14	TRBJ1-6	-	CASRSVEGESPLHF	TGTGCCAGCAGGTCGGTGGAGGGGGAATCACCCCTCCACTTT
TRBV7-9	TRBD1	15	TRBJ2-3	-	CASSLAGTAADTQYF	TGTGCCAGCAGCTTAGCGGGGACAGCCGCAGATACGCAGTATTTT
TRBV5-1	-	15	TRBJ1-1	-	CASSLDWDGDTEAFF	TGCGCCAGCAGCTTGGACTGGGACGGTGACACTGAAGCTTTCTTT
TRBV2	-	11	TRBJ2-1	-	CASSEVLEQFF	TGTGCCAGCAGTGAAGTCCTAGAGCAGTTCTTC
TRBV28	-	13	TRBJ2-3	once	CASRRGSTDTQYF	TGTGCCAGCAGGCGGGGTTCCACAGATACGCAGTATTTT
TRBV5-1	TRBD2	13	TRBJ2-3	-	CASSSAGGDTQYF	TGCGCCAGCAGCTCGGCGGGAGGTGATACGCAGTATTTT
TRBV14	-	17	TRBJ1-3	-	CASSQEGRVSPRNTIYF	TGTGCCAGCAGCCAAGAAGGTAGGGTATCCCCGAGAAACACCATATATTTT
TRBV5-1	-	15	TRBJ2-1	-	CASSFVPSSYNEQFF	TGCGCCAGCAGCTTCGTTCCCAGCTCCTACAATGAGCAGTTCTTC
TRBV3-1/TRBV3-2	TRBD2	17	TRBJ2-3	-	CASSQGKREAFTDTQYF	TGTGCCAGCAGCCAAGGAAAGCGGGAGGCCTTCACAGATACGCAGTATTTT
TRBV9	TRBD1	14	TRBJ2-7	-	CASSVGTATYEQYF	TGTGCCAGCAGCGTGGGGACAGCTACCTACGAGCAGTACTTC
TRBV6-5	TRBD1	15	TRBJ1-4	-	CASSYGQGAGEKLFF	TGTGCCAGCAGTTACGGCCAGGGGGCAGGGGAAAAACTGTTTTTT
TRBV7-3	-	14	TRBJ2-7	-	CASSSHLSSYEQYF	TGTGCCAGCAGCTCCCACTTGAGCTCCTACGAGCAGTACTTC
TRBV7-8	TRBD2	16	TRBJ2-7	-	CASSPGEGKNTYEQYF	TGTGCCAGCAGCCCCGGGGAGGGGAAGAATACCTACGAGCAGTACTTC
TRBV10-3	TRBD2	14	TRBJ2-1	-	CAISPLAENNEQFF	TGTGCCATCAGTCCACTAGCGGAGAACAATGAGCAGTTCTTC
TRBV6-2/TRBV6-3	-	14	TRBJ1-2	-	CASSATSLYYGYTF	TGTGCCAGCAGTGCGACGAGTTTATACTATGGCTACACCTTC
TRBV5-1	TRBD1	16	TRBJ2-3	-	CASSEAGTGVTDTQYF	TGCGCCAGCAGCGAGGCCGGGACAGGCGTCACAGATACGCAGTATTTT
TRBV7-9	TRBD2	15	TRBJ2-1	-	CASSPPSGRRGEQFF	TGTGCCAGCAGCCCTCCTAGCGGGAGGAGAGGTGAGCAGTTCTTC
TRBV10-1	-	12	TRBJ2-7	-	CASSGGSYEQYF	TGCGCCAGCAGTGGGGGTTCCTACGAGCAGTACTTC
TRBV7-2	TRBD2	15	TRBJ2-3	-	CASSSSGSSTDTQYF	TGTGCCAGCAGCTCTAGCGGGAGCTCCACAGATACGCAGTATTTT
TRBV3-1/TRBV3-2	-	13	TRBJ1-4	-	CASSQTTNEKLFF	TGTGCCAGCAGCCAGACGACTAATGAAAAACTGTTTTTT
TRBV28	TRBD2	17	TRBJ2-3	-	CASTFILAGPRLDTQYF	TGTGCCAGCACCTTTATTCTAGCGGGACCTCGTTTGGATACGCAGTATTTT
TRBV10-3	-	14	TRBJ1-1	-	CAISESRGDTEAFF	TGTGCCATCAGTGAGTCAAGGGGCGACACTGAAGCTTTCTTT
TRBV6-4	-	14	TRBJ2-2	-	CASSEVRNTGELFF	TGTGCCAGCAGCGAGGTCCGGAACACCGGGGAGCTGTTTTTT
TRBV10-3	-	14	TRBJ2-5	-	CAISEKGAEETQYF	TGTGCCATCAGTGAGAAAGGGGCTGAAGAGACCCAGTACTTC